This note documents a single T cell receptor beta chain sequence. What it binds is unknown. Nonspecific anti-CD3/anti-CD28 bead stimulation represents the broad CD4+ T cell repertoire. Sorting selected CD4+ T cells upregulating both CD40 ligand and CD69. These data belong to a study of persistence of HIV-infected CD4 T cells. Background on the study: Suppressive ART had lasted a median of roughly eight years. General study results and limits: Bulk TCR data could not be restricted to HIV-1-infected CMV-responding cells. Within sorted populations, more oligoclonal TCRs accompanied more oligoclonal proviruses.

Trimming at V came to 2 bases and at J to 5 bases, leaving 24 bases not matched to a gene. The germline V gene has CDR1 MDHEN and CDR2 SYDVKM. The CDR3 loop spans 22 amino acids. The immunoSEQ assay was version 4, run in survey mode. This table comes from immunoSEQ multiplex PCR, and its TCRdb copy is limited to in-frame clones, with some not included. The sample lists around 35,000 clones, approximately 88% seen once, with 1.3% in the top ten. The source material was CD4+ T cells sorted from PBMCs after roughly 19-hour stimulation, sampled from a patient who received antiretroviral therapy. The V gene is TRBV28, the J gene TRBJ1-6; 7 bases are shared with TRBD1. The sequence was obtained from an adult man with HIV who was CMV-seropositive. CDR3 DNA sequence: TGTGCCAGCAGTTTAGTCCCCAGTGTGGACAGGCAGGGGTATATAAATAATTCACCCCTCCACTTT. This gives the protein CASSLVPSVDRQGYINNSPLHF.